Shown below are 8 T cell receptor beta chains from a single sample sequenced in a study of T-cell reconstitution after alpha-beta-depleted transplantation in children. Preparation of the TCRbeta library was carried out with unique molecular identifiers. In TCRdb, the PCR reads were re-called with MiXCR into one record per CDR3 protein. In the table there are about 200,000 distinct CDR3 sequences, approximately 6.3% of which are singletons. The specimen was PBMCs, collected before TCRalphabeta/CD19-depleted stem cell transplant. Receptors originate from a boy aged 2 to 9 with acute lymphoblastic leukemia, due to receive a stem cell transplant.

The table lists this clonotype with a few counts. This rearrangement joins TRBV12-3 or TRBV12-4 to TRBJ1-1; possible D gene TRBD1, 6 bases. V shed 6 bases and J shed 4 bases, with 15 bases lying between them. This CDR3 contains 14 residues. CDR3 protein: CASRQTGFGTEAFF. In DNA, the CDR3 is TGTGCCAGCAGACAAACAGGGTTTGGCACTGAAGCTTTCTTT.

V and J are TRBV29-1 and TRBJ1-4; D gene uncertain. Germline CDR1 and CDR2: SQVTM and ANQGSEA. This CDR3 comprises 11 residues. Trimming left V 5 bases short and J 0 bases short, with 1 base between. CDR3 protein: CSVSTNEKLFF. The CDR3 DNA follows: TGCAGCGTTTCAACTAATGAAAAACTGTTTTTT.

The J gene is TRBJ2-3, the V gene TRBV28, with D hard to call. Germline V gene data show CDR1 as MDHEN and CDR2 as SYDVKM. Trimming removed 5 bases from V and 5 bases from J, with 5 bases in between. This CDR3 spans 11 amino acids. For the CDR3, the DNA is TGTGCCAGCAGTACGGTAGATACGCAGTATTTT. It encodes CASSTVDTQYF.

This clonotype appeared many times. The chain recombines TRBV12-3 or TRBV12-4 with TRBJ1-6; D gene unclear. Trimming removed 5 bases at V and 3 bases at J, with 14 bases between. The CDR3 spans 16 residues. In DNA form, the CDR3 reads TGTGCCAGCAGTCCCAGAACAGTCCTCTATAATTCACCCCTCCACTTT. Amino acids: CASSPRTVLYNSPLHF.

This clonotype was counted at least ten times. The chain combines TRBV18 with TRBJ2-1; TRBD1 aligns across 8 bases. Trimming at V came to 6 bases and at J to 5 bases, leaving 9 bases not matched to a gene. Germline-derived CDR1 and CDR2 are KGHSH and LQKENI. This CDR3 contains 15 residues. CDR3 protein: CASSPPDRANNEQFF. The CDR3 coding sequence is TGTGCCAGCTCCCCCCCGGACAGGGCGAACAATGAGCAGTTCTTC.

This clonotype was detected only a few times. The chain uses TRBV4-2 and TRBJ1-2; tentative D call: TRBD1 (5 bases). V was pared by 0 bases and J by 9 bases, with 14 bases between. Germline CDR1 reads LGHNA; CDR2 reads YNFKEQ. This CDR3 is built from 14 residues. CDR3 protein: CASSQEGPGMSYTF. The CDR3 DNA sequence: TGTGCCAGCAGCCAAGAAGGGCCAGGGATGAGCTACACCTTC.

In its sample, this clonotype was seen many times. This chain uses TRBV3-1 with TRBJ1-2; no reliable D call. This CDR3 comprises 13 residues. The germline CDR1 and CDR2 sequences are LGHDT and YNNKEL (reference sequence). V lost 0 bases and J lost 4, with 6 bases in between. The CDR3 spells CASSQDSVYGYTF. Written as DNA, the CDR3 is TGTGCCAGCAGCCAAGATTCCGTCTATGGCTACACCTTC.

This chain connects TRBV7-6 to TRBJ2-7; D is unclear. The CDR3 is 14 residues long. CDR1 and CDR2 from the germline V gene are SGHVS and FNYEAQ. V lost 5 bases and J lost 4, with 15 bases in between. The CDR3, as DNA: TGTGCCAGCAGCCCCGCTCGAGGCGGTTACGAGCAGTACTTC. Its translation: CASSPARGGYEQYF.